This T cell receptor beta chain was sequenced in a study of control samples from healthy donors and cancer patients. Only in-frame clones appear in the TCRdb table, and some are missing; sequencing was by immunoSEQ multiplex PCR. The sample lists 51,000 or so clones, about four fifths occurring once. V shed 2 bases and J shed 2 bases, with 13 bases lying between them. The CDR3 is made up of 15 amino acids. The germline V gene has CDR1 MNHEY and CDR2 SVGAGI. The chain joins TRBV6-5 to TRBJ2-7; D ambiguous. The sequenced sample was blood. The clonotype was recovered from a man aged 65 to 79 in good health. The CDR3 reads CASSYRTAVTYEQYF. The DNA of the CDR3 is TGTGCCAGCAGTTACCGAACAGCCGTTACCTACGAGCAGTACTTC.